The 27 T cell receptor beta chains in this list originate from one sample, sequenced in a study of Tregs in tolerant kidney transplant recipients. The method was immunoSEQ multiplex PCR; TCRdb's version includes in-frame clones alone and lacks a portion of them. This sample carries 85,000 to 95,000 clones, over 85% of them seen once, and the ten largest clones take roughly 4.7%. Input material: CD8+ T cells from blood. Receptor source: a human donor in good health.

Points on this clone: Only one base separates this from a far larger clonotype, so it likely reflects a read error. The gene calls are TRBV5-6 and TRBJ1-1, with D uncertain. From germline, CDR1 is SGHDT and CDR2 YYEEEE. Trimming took off 4 bases at V and 2 bases at J, with 3 bases between the two ends. This CDR3 region has 11 residues. For the CDR3, the DNA is TGTGCCAGCAGCCTTAACACTGAAGCTTTCTTT. Amino acid sequence: CASSLNTEAFF. Full variable domain (remainder filled in from reference TRBV5-6 and TRBJ1-1): DAGVTQSPTHLIKTRGQQVTLRCSPKSGHDTVSWYQQALGQGPQFIFQYYEEEERQRGNFPDRFSGHQFPNYSSELNVNALLLGDSALYLCASSLNTEAFFGQGTRLTVV.

This clone came up once. The chain employs TRBV19 and TRBJ2-7, with a tentative D call TRBD1 (6 bases). The CDR3 runs 14 residues. The ends were cut back, 3 bases at V and 3 bases at J, with 12 bases in the middle. Germline lookup yields CDR1 LNHDA and CDR2 SQIVND (reference sequence). CDR3 amino acids: CASSIEQGHYEQYF. As DNA, the CDR3 is TGTGCCAGTAGTATTGAGCAGGGGCACTACGAGCAGTACTTC.

The chain employs TRBV7-9 and TRBJ2-3; 10 nucleotides match TRBD2. V dropped 1 base and J dropped 8; count of bases not matched to a gene: 3. Germline CDR1 and CDR2: SEHNR and FQNEAQ (reference sequence). There are 14 residues in the CDR3. The CDR3 spells CASSLVIAGGTQYF. The CDR3 DNA reads TGTGCCAGCAGCTTAGTGATAGCGGGGGGTACGCAGTATTTT.

The V and J genes are TRBV19 and TRBJ2-5; 10 bases are a match to TRBD1. The CDR3 totals 18 residues. The junction had 15 bases not matched to a gene; V was cut back by 8 bases and J by 0 bases. Germline-derived CDR1 and CDR2 are LNHDA and SQIVND (reference sequence). The CDR3 spells CASRRQGALDGHQETQYF. The DNA for the CDR3 is TGTGCCAGTCGGAGACAGGGGGCGCTTGACGGTCACCAAGAGACCCAGTACTTC.

This clone has only one observation. The sample carries other DNA sequences with the same CDR3. The chain carries TRBV11-2 and TRBJ2-1; 9 bases agree with TRBD1. The CDR3 contains 19 residues. Germline V gives CDR1 SGHAT, CDR2 FQNNGV. The V segment lost 5 bases and the J segment 1 base; nucleotides outside the gene matches: 15. Here the CDR3 DNA reads TGTGCCAGCAGCCTGTCAATGGGACAGGGTCCTTTATCCTACAATGAGCAGTTCTTC. Its protein is CASSLSMGQGPLSYNEQFF.

The chain carries TRBV9 and TRBJ1-1, with D possibly TRBD1 on 6 matching bases. Germline CDR1 and CDR2: SGDLS and YYNGEE. The CDR3 sequence is 15 residues long. Trimming pared 0 bases from V and 1 base from J, leaving 10 bases between. The CDR3 region has the DNA TGTGCCAGCAGCGTAGGCTGGGGGGCGAACACTGAAGCTTTCTTT. It translates to CASSVGWGANTEAFF.

The chain has TRBV5-1 and TRBJ2-5, with a tentative D call TRBD2 (6 bases). Trimming pared 0 bases from V and 2 bases from J, leaving 17 bases between. The length of the CDR3 is 17 residues. In germline, CDR1 is SGHRS, CDR2 YFSETQ. The CDR3 sequence: CASSLEVRTGDQETQYF. DNA of the CDR3: TGCGCCAGCAGCTTGGAAGTGAGGACGGGGGATCAAGAGACCCAGTACTTC.

This sequence joins TRBV6-4 and TRBJ2-3; 10 bases line up with TRBD1. Germline CDR1 reads MRHNA; CDR2 reads SNTAGT. The CDR3 sequence is 14 residues long. Trimming cost V 2 bases and J 4 bases; bases outside gene matches: 0. The CDR3 region is CASSDGQGADTQYF. As DNA, the CDR3 is TGTGCCAGCAGTGACGGACAGGGGGCAGATACGCAGTATTTT.

In this sample, this clone turned up a few times. The chain joins TRBV6-1 to TRBJ2-5, with D possibly being TRBD2 (6 bases). Germline values: CDR1 MNHNS, CDR2 SASEGT. The CDR3 totals 13 residues. V was shortened by 7 bases and J by 2 bases, with 11 bases between the two germline ends. As DNA, the CDR3 is TGTGCCAGCAATGGAGGGGAGCAAGAGACCCAGTACTTC. Protein product: CASNGGEQETQYF.

A few counts support this clone. This chain connects TRBV27 to TRBJ2-4, with D unresolved. Germline V gene sequence: CDR1 MNHEY, CDR2 SMNVEV (reference sequence). The CDR3 has 13 residues. V lost 3 bases to trimming and J lost 8 bases, with 11 bases between them. The chain's CDR3 is CASSLGVGYIQYF. The CDR3 nucleotides read TGTGCCAGCAGTTTGGGCGTTGGGTACATTCAGTACTTC.

The chain is built from TRBV7-6 and TRBJ2-5; the match to TRBD1 covers 12 bases. The CDR3 consists of 15 residues. The J segment lost 1 base and the V segment lost 5 bases, leaving 2 bases of the junction unmatched. Germline assignment: CDR1 SGHVS and CDR2 FNYEAQ. Written as DNA, the CDR3 is TGTGCCAGCAGCCCGGGACAGGGGGCCCAAGAGACCCAGTACTTC. Translation gives CASSPGQGAQETQYF.

This sequence joins TRBV29-1 and TRBJ2-7; tentatively, D is TRBD1 (5 bases). The V and J ends lost 4 bases and 2 bases respectively, with 12 bases between them. Per the germline V gene, CDR1 is SQVTM and CDR2 is ANQGSEA. The CDR3 covers 13 residues. As DNA, the CDR3 is TGCAGCGTTGCCCCGACAGTAGCCTACGAGCAGTACTTC. It specifies CSVAPTVAYEQYF.

This chain connects TRBV2 to TRBJ2-1; 13 positions agree with TRBD2. The V segment lost 3 bases and the J segment 0 bases; nucleotides outside the gene matches: 5. CDR1 SNHLY and CDR2 FYNNEI come from the germline V gene. CDR3 size: 18 residues. The CDR3 coding sequence is TGTGCCAGCAGTGAGAGACTAGCGGGGGGTTACTCCTACAATGAGCAGTTCTTC. It is translated as CASSERLAGGYSYNEQFF.

The chain uses TRBV4-1 and TRBJ2-3; possibly TRBD1 or TRBD2 for D (5 bases each). Germline CDR1 and CDR2: MGHRA and YSYEKL. Trimming took off 4 bases at V and 1 base at J, with 12 bases between the two ends. The CDR3 extends over 15 amino acids. The chain's CDR3 is CASSPRRGGTDTQYF. The CDR3 coding sequence is TGCGCCAGCAGCCCACGCAGAGGGGGCACAGATACGCAGTATTTT.

The rearrangement joins TRBV7-2 to TRBJ2-1; possible D gene TRBD2, 7 bases. Germline V gene sequence: CDR1 SGHTA, CDR2 FQGNSA. There are 14 residues in the CDR3. Trimming shortened V by 1 base and J by 9 bases, and 13 bases separated the two germline ends. CDR3 DNA: TGTGCCAGCAGCTTAGGGGGGGGGCGCGTTGAGCAGTTCTTC. Amino acids: CASSLGGGRVEQFF.

This clone was counted only a few times. Here the CDR3 reads CASRILAGGSRGLYF. The CDR3 bases are TGTGCCAGCAGAATACTAGCGGGAGGAAGTCGGGGCCTGTATTTT. This chain links TRBV28 with TRBJ2-3; 12 nucleotides agree with TRBD2. Germline CDR1 and CDR2: MDHEN and SYDVKM. This CDR3 comprises 15 residues. The junction had 15 bases not matched to a gene; V was cut back by 6 bases and J by 14 bases.

The J gene is TRBJ2-7, the V gene TRBV30; 11 nucleotides line up with TRBD1. CDR1 is GTSNPN, CDR2 SVGIG, per germline (reference sequence). CDR3 length: 17 amino acids. V was clipped by 0 bases and J by 3 bases; unmatched bases: 10. CDR3 DNA: TGTGCCTGGAGTGTCCTCCATACCGGGACAGGGGGCTACGAGCAGTACTTC. Translation: CAWSVLHTGTGGYEQYF. Together with reference TRBV30 and TRBJ2-7, the CDR3 gives the full variable domain: SQTIHQWPATLVQPVGSPLSLECTVEGTSNPNLYWYRQAAGRGLQLLFYSVGIGQISSEVPQNLSASRPQDRQFILSSKKLLLSDSGFYLCAWSVLHTGTGGYEQYFGPGTRLTVT.

The chain recombines TRBV9 with TRBJ1-1; D not certain. V was pared by 3 bases and J by 3 bases, with 15 bases between. In germline, CDR1 is SGDLS, CDR2 YYNGEE. The CDR3 is made up of 15 amino acids. Here the CDR3 DNA reads TGTGCCAGCAGCGCTGTACGGAACCCTTACACTGAAGCTTTCTTT. Translating gives CASSAVRNPYTEAFF. The entire variable domain, with the rest obtained from reference TRBV9 and TRBJ1-1, is as follows: DSGVTQTPKHLITATGQRVTLRCSPRSGDLSVYWYQQSLDQGLQFLIQYYNGEERAKGNILERFSAQQFPDLHSELNLSSLELGDSALYFCASSAVRNPYTEAFFGQGTRLTVV.

This clone appeared a single time. The chain recombines TRBV7-9 with TRBJ2-1; 9 bases line up with TRBD1. J was trimmed by 8 bases and V by 5 bases; bases with no gene match: 13. In germline, CDR1 is SEHNR, CDR2 FQNEAQ (reference sequence). This CDR3 has 16 residues. This CDR3 is CASSPLPGQGADEQFF. CDR3 coding DNA: TGTGCCAGCAGCCCCCTCCCGGGACAGGGTGCCGATGAGCAGTTCTTC. Complete variable domain (other parts from reference TRBV7-9 and TRBJ2-1): DTGVSQNPRHKITKRGQNVTFRCDPISEHNRLYWYRQTLGQGPEFLTYFQNEAQLEKSRLLSDRFSAERPKGSFSTLEIQRTEQGDSAMYLCASSPLPGQGADEQFFGPGTRLTVL.

The chain is built from TRBV7-9 and TRBJ2-7; 12 bases map to TRBD2. V trimming: 3 bases; J trimming: 2 bases; junction bases outside the gene matches: 5. This CDR3 contains 16 residues. The germline V gene has CDR1 SEHNR and CDR2 FQNEAQ (reference sequence). The CDR3 DNA reads as TGTGCCAGCAGCTTCCGACTAGCGGGAGATACCTACGAGCAGTACTTC. Protein product: CASSFRLAGDTYEQYF.

The rearrangement uses TRBV29-1 and TRBJ2-1; tentatively, D is TRBD1 (5 bases). The germline V gene has CDR1 SQVTM and CDR2 ANQGSEA. Trimming left V 1 base short and J 0 bases short, with 7 bases between. This CDR3 region has 14 residues. CDR3 DNA sequence: TGCAGCGTTGAAGGGACAAGCTCCTACAATGAGCAGTTCTTC. This codes for CSVEGTSSYNEQFF.

The J gene is TRBJ2-3, the V gene TRBV12-5; perhaps TRBD2 as D (5 bases). The CDR3 sequence is 16 residues long. Per germline, CDR1 LGHNT and CDR2 FRNRAP. V lost 0 bases to trimming and J lost 3 bases, with 13 bases between them. DNA for the CDR3: TGTGCTAGTGGTTTGGTACGCGGCAGACTAACAGATACGCAGTATTTT. Protein sequence: CASGLVRGRLTDTQYF.

The chain recombines TRBV13 with TRBJ1-1; the D is unclear. The germline CDR1 and CDR2 sequences are PRHDT and FYEKMQ (reference sequence). V lost 7 bases to trimming and J lost 1 base, with 7 bases between them. There are 12 residues in the CDR3. As DNA, the CDR3 is TGTGCCAGCACCTTGGAGAACACTGAAGCTTTCTTT. Translation gives CASTLENTEAFF.

V and J are TRBV5-4 and TRBJ2-7; 8 bases line up with TRBD1. V lost 4 bases, J lost 0 bases, and 9 bases stayed unmatched. Germline V gene data show CDR1 as SGHNT and CDR2 as YYREEE (reference sequence). This CDR3 comprises 16 residues. CDR3 region: CASSQSTGAGSYEQYF. CDR3 DNA: TGTGCCAGCAGCCAATCGACAGGGGCCGGCTCCTACGAGCAGTACTTC. Combining the CDR3 with reference TRBV5-4 and TRBJ2-7 gives the whole variable domain ETGVTQSPTHLIKTRGQQVTLRCSSQSGHNTVSWYQQALGQGPQFIFQYYREEENGRGNFPPRFSGLQFPNYSSELNVNALELDDSALYLCASSQSTGAGSYEQYFGPGTRLTVT.

The chain carries TRBV5-6 and TRBJ2-1; tentative D call: TRBD2 (5 bases). There are 11 residues in the CDR3. Trimming shortened V by 7 bases and J by 15 bases, and 17 bases separated the two germline ends. Germline lookup yields CDR1 SGHDT and CDR2 YYEEEE. This CDR3 reads CASLRGPRRFF. CDR3 sequence (DNA): TGTGCCAGCCTCAGAGGGCCCAGGCGGTTCTTC.

The gene calls are TRBV4-1 and TRBJ2-7; the match to TRBD1 covers 11 bases. V lost 5 bases to trimming and J lost 5 bases; unmatched junction nucleotides: 5. The CDR3 extends over 14 amino acids. Germline-derived CDR1 and CDR2 are MGHRA and YSYEKL. In DNA, the CDR3 is TGCGCCAGCAGCTTTGGGACAGGGGGAAACGAGCAGTACTTC. Its protein product is CASSFGTGGNEQYF.

This rearrangement joins TRBV19 to TRBJ2-1; 8 nucleotides line up with TRBD2. Germline V CDR1 and CDR2: LNHDA, SQIVND (reference sequence). Germline trimming cut 3 bases from V and 6 bases from J; bases unmatched to any gene: 22. There are 20 residues in the CDR3. CDR3 in DNA: TGTGCCAGTAGTATCGGGGTTCCGCAACTAGCGGATACCGGGGCCAATGAGCAGTTCTTC. Amino acid sequence: CASSIGVPQLADTGANEQFF.